A single sample gave rise to the 8 T cell receptor beta chains below, sequenced in a study of blood T cell repertoires in COVID-19. Sequencing was performed with immunoSEQ multiplex PCR; in TCRdb, only in-frame clones are kept and a portion is missing. The sample yields about 160,000 clones, about 93% seen once. The specimen sequenced was peripheral blood. The receptors were sampled from a woman aged 45-65 years with acute or convalescent COVID-19.

This clone was picked up one time. The CDR3, as DNA: TGTGCCAGCAGTGAAGCACTCGGCCAGGGGGCCACTGAAGCTTTCTTT. This encodes CASSEALGQGATEAFF. V is TRBV2 and J is TRBJ1-1, with 8 bases that match TRBD1. This CDR3 contains 16 residues. CDR1 and CDR2 (germline): SNHLY, FYNNEI. Trimming took 0 bases from V and 4 from J; bases not matched to a gene: 7.

The rearrangement joins TRBV28 to TRBJ1-1, with D hard to call. The CDR3 length is 11 residues. CDR1 is MDHEN, CDR2 SYDVKM, per germline. The V gene lost 3 bases and the J gene lost 11 bases, with 10 bases spanning the gap. In DNA, the CDR3 is TGTGCCAGCAGTTTTAGGGAGAAGGCTTTCTTT. This codes for CASSFREKAFF.

A single count supports this clone. The chain uses TRBV19 and TRBJ1-5, with a tentative D call TRBD1 (5 bases). The V gene's germline CDR1 is LNHDA and CDR2 SQIVND (reference sequence). There are 13 residues in the CDR3. The V gene lost 2 bases and the J gene lost 5 bases, with 7 bases spanning the gap. CDR3 sequence: CASSIRGDQPQHF. The CDR3 coding sequence is TGTGCCAGTAGTATACGGGGGGATCAGCCCCAGCATTTT.

The chain recombines TRBV2 with TRBJ2-7; 9 nucleotides line up with TRBD2. After removal of 0 bases from V and 3 bases from J, the junction contained 6 bases not matched to a gene. The CDR3 sequence is 16 residues long. Germline assignment: CDR1 SNHLY and CDR2 FYNNEI. CDR3 sequence reads: CASSEAELAGDYEQYF. CDR3 in DNA: TGTGCCAGCAGTGAAGCAGAGTTAGCGGGGGACTACGAGCAGTACTTC.

The rearrangement uses TRBV30 and TRBJ2-2; D might be TRBD1 (6 bases). This CDR3 comprises 16 residues. The ends were cut back, 6 bases at V and 4 bases at J, with 21 bases in the middle. Germline assignment: CDR1 GTSNPN and CDR2 SVGIG (reference sequence). Here the CDR3 DNA reads TGTGCCTGCCTCAGGGACACCGGACCTGGCACCGGGGAGCTGTTTTTT. Protein sequence: CACLRDTGPGTGELFF.

The V gene is TRBV5-4, the J gene TRBJ2-1; a weak D match, TRBD2 (5 bases). This CDR3 contains 13 residues. In germline, CDR1 is SGHNT, CDR2 YYREEE (reference sequence). With 3 bases removed from V and 5 bases from J, the gap between germline ends came to 9 bases. CDR3 amino acids: CASSSGLDNEQFF. The CDR3 DNA reads as TGTGCCAGCAGCTCCGGACTCGACAATGAGCAGTTCTTC.

The rearrangement uses TRBV24-1 and TRBJ2-3; D perhaps matches TRBD2 (6 bases). The V gene lost 3 bases and the J gene lost 4 bases, with 10 bases spanning the gap. This CDR3 region has 14 residues. The V gene's germline CDR1 is KGHDR and CDR2 SFDVKD. CDR3 residues: CATSDAWGADTQYF. In DNA, the CDR3 is TGTGCCACCAGTGATGCCTGGGGGGCAGATACGCAGTATTTT.

The rearrangement links TRBV12-3 or TRBV12-4 to TRBJ2-1, with D hard to call. The CDR3 length is 13 residues. V was shortened by 6 bases and J by 4 bases, with 10 bases between the two germline ends. As DNA, the CDR3 is TGTGCCAGCAGACAAACAGAGTACAATGAGCAGTTCTTC. This sequence encodes CASRQTEYNEQFF.